Listed below are T cell receptor beta chains from one sample, sequenced in a study of CD8+ T cells in alopecia areata. Clones were sequenced by immunoSEQ multiplex PCR, and TCRdb holds only the in-frame ones, with some missing. The sample shows about 150,000 clones, roughly 48% of them seen only once. Sequenced sample: CD4+ T cells sorted from blood. These receptors were obtained from a human donor with alopecia areata. The CDR3 runs from the conserved cysteine through the conserved F or W. D genes are given only for firm matches. Clone size is stated in some rows and not others, as once, few, many or a class when expanded.

d_call clone_size j_call v_call cdr3_nt cdr3_aa
TRBD2 few TRBJ2-1 TRBV18 TGTGCCAGCTCCCCGACTAGCGGGAGTGGCAATGAGCAGTTCTTC CASSPTSGSGNEQFF
NA NA TRBJ1-2 TRBV6-5 TGTGCCAGCAGTTACTCGGACAGTACGTATGGCTACACCTTC CASSYSDSTYGYTF
TRBD2 once TRBJ2-1 TRBV5-6 TGTGCCAGCAGCTTTATTAGCGGGATTGGGGACAATGAGCAGTTCTTC CASSFISGIGDNEQFF
NA NA TRBJ2-1 TRBV27 TGTGCCAGTAGCAAGGTAGATACTTTGAATGAGCAGTTCTTC CASSKVDTLNEQFF
NA few TRBJ2-7 TRBV18 TGTGCCAGCTCACCACCGACCCGGACACCTACCTACGAGCAGTACTTC CASSPPTRTPTYEQYF
NA NA TRBJ2-5 TRBV5-1 TGCGCCAGCAGTAATCAACCCCAGGCCCAAGAGACCCAGTACTTC CASSNQPQAQETQYF
NA NA TRBJ2-1 TRBV6-5 TGTGCCAGCAGATCGTGGAAGAGTGAGCAGTTCTTC CASRSWKSEQFF
NA NA TRBJ2-3 TRBV30 TGTGCCTGGACCACCGGCAGCCTCACGCCAGATACGCAGTATTTT CAWTTGSLTPDTQYF
NA few TRBJ2-2 TRBV4-1 TGCGCCAGCAGCCTCATCACCGGGGAGCTGTTTTTT CASSLITGELFF
NA NA TRBJ2-3 TRBV4-1 TGCGCCAGCAGCCAAGACCCGGCTGGTCCAGATACGCAGTATTTT CASSQDPAGPDTQYF
TRBD1 few TRBJ1-5 TRBV7-2 TGTGCCAGCAGCTACGACAGGGTGAGGCCCCAGCATTTT CASSYDRVRPQHF
TRBD2 few TRBJ2-5 TRBV29-1 TGCAGCGTTATGAGACTAGCGGGAGAGGTGCCCCAGTACTTC CSVMRLAGEVPQYF
NA NA TRBJ1-2 TRBV30 TGTGCCTGGAGTCTTGGGGTCGGCGTTCGTGGCTACACCTTC CAWSLGVGVRGYTF
NA NA TRBJ2-4 TRBV5-1 TGCGCCAGCAGCTTGGCCGCGGGGCAGGGTGACATTCAGTACTTC CASSLAAGQGDIQYF
NA NA TRBJ2-7 TRBV7-9 TGTGCCAGCGGGGAGACGGGGAGCTCCTACGAGCAGTACTTC CASGETGSSYEQYF
NA NA TRBJ2-1 TRBV13 TGTGCCAGCAGCTTGGCGTCAGGGGGGAATGAGCAGTTCTTC CASSLASGGNEQFF
TRBD1 few TRBJ2-4 TRBV4-1 TGCGCCAGCAGCCAAGATCAGGGGACAGGACGAGCCAAAAACATTCAGTACTTC CASSQDQGTGRAKNIQYF
TRBD2 NA TRBJ2-3 TRBV5-1 TGCGCCAGCAGCTTGGATAGACTAGCGGACACAGATACGCAGTATTTT CASSLDRLADTDTQYF
NA NA TRBJ1-2 TRBV5-1 TGCGCCAGCAGCCGGAACACTGGTGGCTACACCTTC CASSRNTGGYTF
TRBD2 NA TRBJ2-7 TRBV29-1 TGCAGCGTTGGGACTAGCGGGAAGTACGAGCAGTACTTC CSVGTSGKYEQYF
NA NA TRBJ2-7 TRBV29-1 TGCAGCGTTCTCATCTACGAGCAGTACTTC CSVLIYEQYF
NA NA TRBJ2-1 TRBV18 TGTGCCAGCTCTGGATATAGCGCCGAATACAATGAGCAGTTCTTC CASSGYSAEYNEQFF
TRBD2 few TRBJ2-2 TRBV29-1 TGCAGCGGACGACTAGCGGGAGGAGCCGGGGAGCTGTTTTTT CSGRLAGGAGELFF
TRBD2 few TRBJ2-1 TRBV28 TGTGCCAGCAGTGTCGGACTAGCGGGAGTAAATGAGCAGTTCTTC CASSVGLAGVNEQFF
NA NA TRBJ2-7 TRBV28 TGTGCCAGCAGTTTCCCTGCCACAGGCTACGAGCAGTACTTC CASSFPATGYEQYF
NA NA TRBJ2-5 TRBV5-4 TGTGCCAGCAGCTTTTCTGGCAGACAAGAGACCCAGTACTTC CASSFSGRQETQYF
TRBD1 NA TRBJ2-2 TRBV5-1 TGCGCCAGCAGCCCCCTCCCGACAGGGGACGTGAACACCGGGGAGCTGTTTTTT CASSPLPTGDVNTGELFF
TRBD1 once TRBJ1-2 TRBV9 TGTGCCAGCAGCGCCATTTGGACAGGGGAATATGGCTACACCTTC CASSAIWTGEYGYTF
NA many TRBJ2-6 TRBV11-2 TGTGCCAGCAGCTTAGCCCCCACTAGGGTTGGGGCCAACGTCCTGACTTTC CASSLAPTRVGANVLTF
NA NA TRBJ2-1 TRBV30 TGTGCCTGGAGTGTAGGGAATGAGCAGTTCTTC CAWSVGNEQFF
NA few TRBJ2-7 TRBV4-2 TGTGCCAGCAGCCAAGATGGGGCAGTCGGCTACGAGCAGTACTTC CASSQDGAVGYEQYF
NA NA TRBJ2-1 TRBV5-4 TGTGCCAGCAGCCCGCCAGGGCAAAATGAGCAGTTCTTC CASSPPGQNEQFF
NA NA TRBJ2-1 TRBV4-1 TGCGCCAGCAGCCAAGATATGGTAGCTGGAGAGCAGTTCTTC CASSQDMVAGEQFF
TRBD1 NA TRBJ2-2 TRBV9 TGTGCCAGCAGCCCCAAGCCGGGACAGGGGTCCCTGAACACCGGGGAGCTGTTTTTT CASSPKPGQGSLNTGELFF
TRBD2 few TRBJ2-2 TRBV5-4 TGTGCCAGCAGCTTGCCTAGCGGGAGCGCCGGGGAGCTGTTTTTT CASSLPSGSAGELFF